This is a list of T cell receptor beta chains from one sample in a study of CD8 T cells in Susac syndrome. TCRdb reprocessed the immunoSEQ multiplex PCR reads via MiXCR and lists one record per CDR3 protein. The repertoire holds 150,000 to 200,000 distinct CDR3 sequences, roughly nine tenths seen once, with approximately 0.09% in the top ten. Sequences were obtained from CD4+ T cells from PBMCs. Receptors were obtained from a human donor with Susac syndrome. Each CDR3 is given with its conserved first and last residue. A D gene is named only where the DNA matches it firmly. Clone size, where shown, is once, few, many, or a class for clones that have expanded.

d_call	clone_size	v_call	j_call	cdr3_nt	cdr3_aa
TRBD1	NA	TRBV19	TRBJ1-5	TGTGCCAGTAGTAGGGGACAGGGAAGAGGTACGAGCAATCAGCCCCAGCATTTT	CASSRGQGRGTSNQPQHF
NA	NA	TRBV12-3/TRBV12-4	TRBJ1-5	TGTACCAGCAGTTTTAGGGGGCCCCAGCATTTT	CTSSFRGPQHF
TRBD2	NA	TRBV20-1	TRBJ2-3	TGCAGTGCGCGGACTAGCGGGAGAGCTACGCAGTATTTT	CSARTSGRATQYF
NA	NA	TRBV24-1	TRBJ1-2	TGTGCCACTTACACTACTGAGTCCGTATGCTATGGCTACACCTTC	CATYTTESVCYGYTF
TRBD1	NA	TRBV6-5	TRBJ1-1	TGTGCCAGCAATAGACAGGGGATGAACACTGAAGCTTTCTTT	CASNRQGMNTEAFF
NA	NA	TRBV30	TRBJ2-7	TGTGCCTGGAGCCTTCGGGGATACGAGCAGTACTTC	CAWSLRGYEQYF
NA	NA	TRBV20-1	TRBJ2-5	TGCAGTGCTAGAGGTCTACAAGAGACCCAGTACTTC	CSARGLQETQYF
TRBD2	NA	TRBV9	TRBJ2-7	TGTGCCAGCAGCCCTCAGCGGGGGGGCTCCTACGAGCAGTACTTC	CASSPQRGGSYEQYF
NA	NA	TRBV20-1	TRBJ2-3	TGCAGTGCTAGTCCTAGCACAGATACGCAGTATTTT	CSASPSTDTQYF
NA	NA	TRBV5-4	TRBJ1-6	TGTGCCAGCAGCTTGGACAGGGTAGGATCACCCCTCCACTTT	CASSLDRVGSPLHF
NA	NA	TRBV24-1	TRBJ1-3	TGTGCCACCCTGGACAAACCGGGAAACACCATATATTTT	CATLDKPGNTIYF
NA	NA	TRBV18	TRBJ2-1	TGTGCCAGCTCACCTCCCGGGAGTCTCGATGAGCAGTTCTTC	CASSPPGSLDEQFF
NA	once	TRBV5-1	TRBJ2-7	TGCGCCAGCAGCTTAGGGGGTTCCCTCTACGAGCAGTACTTC	CASSLGGSLYEQYF
NA	NA	TRBV20-1	TRBJ2-3	TGCAGTGGTTTCTCAGGAGGGGGGGGCACAGATACGCAGTATTTT	CSGFSGGGGTDTQYF
NA	NA	TRBV7-2	TRBJ2-7	TGTGCCAGCAGCTTAGAAGTTATGGGGGGGCATATATACGAGCAGTACTTC	CASSLEVMGGHIYEQYF
NA	NA	TRBV3-1	TRBJ1-1	TGTGCCAGCAGCCAAGCGTTTGAAGGCACTGAAGCTTTCTTT	CASSQAFEGTEAFF
TRBD1	NA	TRBV25-1	TRBJ1-1	TGTGCCAGCAGTGGAGGGACAGGGCACACTGAAGCTTTCTTT	CASSGGTGHTEAFF
TRBD2	NA	TRBV7-2	TRBJ2-3	TGTGCCAGCAGCTTATCCTCTAGCGGGGGGGCCAAAACGCAGTATTTT	CASSLSSSGGAKTQYF
TRBD2	NA	TRBV11-2	TRBJ2-7	TGTGCCAGCAGCTTAGGTCTAGCGGGATTCTACGAGCAGTACTTC	CASSLGLAGFYEQYF
NA	few	TRBV12-3/TRBV12-4	TRBJ1-5	TGTGCCAGCAGTCTTAAAAATCAGCCCCAGCATTTT	CASSLKNQPQHF
TRBD2	NA	TRBV24-1	TRBJ2-3	TGTGCCACCGGGGGACTAGCGGGAGACACAGATACGCAGTATTTT	CATGGLAGDTDTQYF
NA	NA	TRBV20-1	TRBJ2-3	TGCAGTGCCACCCCGGGAGCTAGCACAGATACGCAGTATTTT	CSATPGASTDTQYF
NA	NA	TRBV4-1	TRBJ2-7	TGCGCCAGCAGCCAAGATCCCAGGGTTGGTATCTACGAGCAGTACTTC	CASSQDPRVGIYEQYF
NA	NA	TRBV5-1	TRBJ2-6	TGCGCCAGCAGCTTGGTGGGTCTTTCTGGGGCCAACGTCCTGACTTTC	CASSLVGLSGANVLTF
TRBD2	NA	TRBV7-9	TRBJ2-5	TGTGCCAGCAGCTCCCGGAGCGGGGGGGGGAAAGAGACCCAGTACTTC	CASSSRSGGGKETQYF
NA	NA	TRBV12-3/TRBV12-4	TRBJ1-5	TGTGCCAGCACCCCACGCGGGGGGGCGAGTAGCAATCAGCCCCAGCATTTT	CASTPRGGASSNQPQHF
NA	NA	TRBV6-2/TRBV6-3	TRBJ1-2	TGTGCCAGCAGTTACTCGGGGGGCCGCTTAGGCTACACCTTC	CASSYSGGRLGYTF
NA	NA	TRBV7-9	TRBJ1-5	TGTGCCAGCAGCTTAGATCGGTACAACAATCAGCCCCAGCATTTT	CASSLDRYNNQPQHF
TRBD1	NA	TRBV7-9	TRBJ1-1	TGTGCCAGCCTGGGGGGACAGGTGAACACTGAAGCTTTCTTT	CASLGGQVNTEAFF
TRBD1	NA	TRBV20-1	TRBJ1-6	TGCAGTGCTAGAGACTTCGACAGGGAAAATTCACCCCTCCACTTT	CSARDFDRENSPLHF
TRBD2	NA	TRBV7-2	TRBJ2-5	TGTGCCAGCAGCTTAAGGCTAGCGGGTATGGAGACCCAGTACTTC	CASSLRLAGMETQYF
NA	NA	TRBV6-5	TRBJ1-2	TGTGCCAGCAGTTACTTCGGCGACTATGGCTACACCTTC	CASSYFGDYGYTF
NA	NA	TRBV10-3	TRBJ1-5	TGTGCCATCAGTGATAACCTTGGCAATCAGCCCCAGCATTTT	CAISDNLGNQPQHF
TRBD1	NA	TRBV20-1	TRBJ2-3	TGCAGTGCTAGTAACAGGGGTTCGGATACGCAGTATTTT	CSASNRGSDTQYF
NA	NA	TRBV12-3/TRBV12-4	TRBJ1-5	TGTGCCAGCAGTGAGCGGGGTGAGTTAGCCCAGCATTTT	CASSERGELAQHF
TRBD2	NA	TRBV5-1	TRBJ2-1	TGCGCCAGCAGCACCCGCCGGGGACTAGCGGGAGGTGTCTACAATGAGCAGTTCTTC	CASSTRRGLAGGVYNEQFF
NA	once	TRBV18	TRBJ2-1	TGTGCCAGCTCACCACCGTTTAGACCGCGAGACCATGAGCAGTTCTTC	CASSPPFRPRDHEQFF
TRBD1	NA	TRBV30	TRBJ1-4	TGTGCCTGGAGTGGGGGACAGGGGAGGGCTGAAAAACTGTTTTTT	CAWSGGQGRAEKLFF
NA	NA	TRBV27	TRBJ2-5	TGTGCCAGCAGTCATGATATTAAAGAGACCCAGTACTTC	CASSHDIKETQYF
TRBD1	NA	TRBV6-1	TRBJ1-4	TGTGCCAGTCGGGACAGGGGGCTACAGACTAATGAAAAACTGTTTTTT	CASRDRGLQTNEKLFF
TRBD2	once	TRBV9	TRBJ2-7	TGTGCCAGCAGCGGGGGACTAGCGGCCCACTACGAGCAGTACTTC	CASSGGLAAHYEQYF
NA	NA	TRBV15	TRBJ2-3	TGTGCCACCAGCAGAGATCCTGGAGGGCAGTATTTT	CATSRDPGGQYF
NA	NA	TRBV4-1	TRBJ2-7	TGCGCCAGCAGCCAAGCCCCGAATTTGGAGGGACAGCCCCCCTACGAGCAGTACTTC	CASSQAPNLEGQPPYEQYF
TRBD2	NA	TRBV7-8	TRBJ2-3	TGTGCCAGCAGCAGACTAGCGGGGGGGGAAAGCACAGATACGCAGTATTTT	CASSRLAGGESTDTQYF
NA	NA	TRBV7-9	TRBJ2-7	TGTGCCAGCAGCTCGACTAGAGTAAACGAGCAGTACTTC	CASSSTRVNEQYF